This T cell receptor beta chain was captured in a study of cytomegalovirus exposure and HLA in healthy donors. Study findings and constraints: There were reportedly fewer N-insertions in an Asian-associated ancestry cluster than the roughly 680-donor mean, in a later analysis.

A word on this clone: The antigen remains unidentified.

Primers included in the PCR were 60 Vbeta and 13 Jbeta primers. The data were produced by immunoSEQ multiplex PCR, yet TCRdb's version contains in-frame clones alone and is incomplete. The sample consists of roughly 200,000 clones, about an eighth of them appearing once. This CDR3 comprises 15 residues. Trimming removed 1 base at V and 3 bases at J, with 11 bases between. Germline loops: CDR1 SGHNT, CDR2 YENEEA. This clonotype was sampled from a man aged 50 to 60 in good health and CMV-seropositive. The sample consisted of PBMCs. The chain uses TRBV11-3 and TRBJ2-3; D is perhaps TRBD2 (5 bases). The CDR3 bases are TGTGCCAGCAGCTTAGTCAGCGGAGTTACAGATACGCAGTATTTT. It codes for CASSLVSGVTDTQYF. Complete variable domain (other parts from reference TRBV11-3 and TRBJ2-3): EAGVVQSPRYKIIEKKQPVAFWCNPISGHNTLYWYLQNLGQGPELLIRYENEEAVDDSQLPKDRFSAERLKGVDSTLKIQPAELGDSAVYLCASSLVSGVTDTQYFGPGTRLTVL.